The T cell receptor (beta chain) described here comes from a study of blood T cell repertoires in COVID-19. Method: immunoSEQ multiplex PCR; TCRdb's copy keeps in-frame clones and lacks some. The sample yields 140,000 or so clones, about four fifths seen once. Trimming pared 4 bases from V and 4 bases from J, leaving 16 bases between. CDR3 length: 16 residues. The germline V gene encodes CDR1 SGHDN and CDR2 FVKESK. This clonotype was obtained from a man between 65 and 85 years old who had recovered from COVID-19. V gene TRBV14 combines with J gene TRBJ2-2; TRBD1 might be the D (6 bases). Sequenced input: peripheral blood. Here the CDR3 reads CASSPRTDFRTGELFF. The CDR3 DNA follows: TGTGCCAGCAGCCCGCGGACAGACTTTCGCACCGGGGAGCTGTTTTTT.